This passage covers 2 T cell receptor beta chains from one sample sequenced in a study of lymphopenia after photon versus proton radiotherapy. The method was immunoSEQ multiplex PCR; TCRdb's version includes in-frame clones alone and lacks a portion of them. The sample carries around 30,000 clones, 75% to 90% recorded once. The sequenced sample was peripheral blood, obtained from a patient treated with proton-based radiotherapy. Receptor source: a woman aged 70-85 years with pancreatic cancer. Some clones in this sample may be carry-over from other donors' samples.

The rearrangement links TRBV27 to TRBJ1-5, with D hard to call. Trimming removed 2 bases at V and 0 bases at J, with 5 bases between. Germline lookup yields CDR1 MNHEY and CDR2 SMNVEV (reference sequence). The CDR3 covers 14 residues. CDR3 protein: CASSLRDSNQPQHF. CDR3 DNA sequence: TGTGCCAGCAGTTTACGTGATAGCAATCAGCCCCAGCATTTT.

The chain recombines TRBV5-1 with TRBJ1-2; a weak D match, TRBD1 (5 bases). Trimming stripped 4 bases from V and 7 bases from J, with 14 bases between. The germline gives CDR1 SGHRS, CDR2 YFSETQ. The CDR3 covers 13 residues. The CDR3 sequence: CASSPETDGGYTF. Written as DNA, the CDR3 is TGCGCCAGCAGCCCCGAGACAGATGGTGGCTACACCTTC.